A single sample is the source of the 26 T cell receptor beta chains below, sequenced in a study of blood T cells in healthy people across ages. A second PCR of roughly 7 to 11 cycles used a sample-barcoded 5' primer and a J-beta primer mix. MiXCR, applied by TCRdb to the 5' RACE reads, yields one record per CDR3 protein. This sample yields some 1.8 million distinct CDR3 sequences, of which about two fifths are seen a single time; more than 20% belongs to the top ten. Sequencing was carried out using blood. The source is a human donor in good health.

This clonotype was seen repeatedly, ten times or more. The rearrangement links TRBV4-2 to TRBJ2-7; D is possibly TRBD2 (5 bases). The CDR3 has 14 amino acids. The V and J ends lost 8 bases and 6 bases respectively, with 20 bases between them. Germline V gives CDR1 LGHNA, CDR2 YNFKEQ. CDR3 DNA sequence: TGTGCCAGCGCTCAGACACCCGGAGGTCCCGAGCAGTACTTC. Protein: CASAQTPGGPEQYF.

This sequence joins TRBV15 and TRBJ1-5, with D unclear. The V end lost 0 bases, the J end lost 5 bases, and 11 bases lay between the germline ends. This CDR3 spans 15 amino acids. CDR1 is LNHNV, CDR2 YYDKDF, per germline (reference sequence). The CDR3 sequence is CATSRDTGLDQPQHF. DNA for the CDR3: TGTGCCACCAGCAGAGATACGGGCCTAGATCAGCCCCAGCATTTT. The full variable domain, with the rest looked up from reference TRBV15 and TRBJ1-5, is DAMVIQNPRYQVTQFGKPVTLSCSQTLNHNVMYWYQQKSSQAPKLLFHYYDKDFNNEADTPDNFQSRRPNTSFCFLDIRSPGLGDTAMYLCATSRDTGLDQPQHFGDGTRLSIL.

This clonotype was observed many times. The chain combines TRBV28 with TRBJ2-7; TRBD1 or TRBD2 may be the D gene (5 bases each). Germline V CDR1 and CDR2: MDHEN, SYDVKM. V was clipped by 5 bases and J by 2 bases, with 16 bases between them. The CDR3 is 15 residues long. The CDR3 sequence is CASSPADSGAYEQYF. The DNA of the CDR3 is TGTGCCAGCAGTCCAGCCGACAGCGGAGCCTACGAGCAGTACTTC.

This clonotype showed up just a few times. J is TRBJ2-7 and V is TRBV11-2; D is ambiguous. With 1 base removed from V and 1 base from J, the gap between germline ends came to 14 bases. This CDR3 has 16 amino acids. Germline CDR1 is SGHAT and CDR2 is FQNNGV. CDR3 nucleotide sequence: TGTGCCAGCAGCTTAGGCGGCAGACACACTTCCTACGAGCAGTACTTC. The encoded protein is CASSLGGRHTSYEQYF.

This clonotype was detected only a few times. The chain recombines TRBV7-3 with TRBJ2-7; 14 nucleotides line up with TRBD2. The CDR3 totals 16 residues. Germline-derived CDR1 and CDR2 are SGHTA and FQGTGA. J was trimmed by 3 bases and V by 4 bases; bases with no gene match: 5. Written as DNA, the CDR3 is TGTGCCAGCAGCTCCGGGGGACTAGCGGGGGTCTACGAGCAGTACTTC. It translates to CASSSGGLAGVYEQYF.

The chain has TRBV7-9 and TRBJ1-1; 8 bases align to TRBD1. The CDR3 runs 14 residues. The V gene's germline CDR1 is SEHNR and CDR2 FQNEAQ (reference sequence). The junction had 5 bases not matched to a gene; V was cut back by 5 bases and J by 3 bases. As DNA, the CDR3 is TGTGCCAGCAGCGCGGACAGGGTTGACACTGAAGCTTTCTTT. It encodes CASSADRVDTEAFF.

Comment on this clonotype: One base away lies a much larger clone, so this may be a sequencing read error. The chain is built from TRBV28 and TRBJ2-5; no firm D call. Near its end, the DNA agrees better with TRBJ2-7, so the J call may be wrong. CDR1 is MDHEN and CDR2 is SYDVKM in the germline V gene. CDR3 length equals 13 residues. DNA for the CDR3: TGTGCCAGCAGGCGGCCAACAACCCACGAGCAGTACTTC. Amino acids: CASRRPTTHEQYF.

The table lists this clonotype with a few counts. This chain connects TRBV7-2 to TRBJ1-6; the D gene is possibly TRBD1 (5 bases). The CDR3 consists of 14 residues. The germline gives CDR1 SGHTA, CDR2 FQGNSA. Trimming stripped 5 bases from V and 14 bases from J, with 19 bases between. The CDR3 loop reads CASSLDVGGTALHF. CDR3 bases: TGTGCCAGCAGCCTCGATGTCGGGGGTACGGCCCTCCACTTT.

This chain joins TRBV4-1 and TRBJ1-2; D uncertain. Between the trimmed V and J ends, which lost 2 bases and 3 bases, there was a span of 7 bases. Germline assignment: CDR1 MGHRA and CDR2 YSYEKL. The CDR3 runs to 13 residues. The CDR3 is CASSQIVYYGYTF. CDR3 coding DNA: TGCGCCAGCAGCCAAATCGTTTACTATGGCTACACCTTC.

This clonotype was seen only a few times. This sequence joins TRBV7-8 and TRBJ2-7; 9 bases line up with TRBD1. The CDR3 is 16 amino acids. The trim removed 2 bases at V and 2 bases at J, leaving 7 bases unmatched. Germline assignment: CDR1 SGHVS and CDR2 FQNEAQ. CDR3 amino acids: CASSLTGGLKTYEQYF. DNA for the CDR3: TGTGCCAGCAGCTTAACAGGGGGCTTGAAGACCTACGAGCAGTACTTC.

This chain joins TRBV15 and TRBJ2-3; D uncertain. CDR3 length: 18 amino acids. V gave up 0 bases and J gave up 6 bases, with 22 bases separating them. Per the germline V gene, CDR1 is LNHNV and CDR2 is YYDKDF (reference sequence). The CDR3 DNA is TGTGCCACCAGCAGAGATATAAATGACCCAGCACCCCAGGATACGCAGTATTTT. Amino acid sequence: CATSRDINDPAPQDTQYF.

The table lists this clonotype with a count of one. This chain links TRBV10-3 with TRBJ1-1; 8 bases are shared with TRBD1. V lost 6 bases to trimming and J lost 6 bases; unmatched junction nucleotides: 9. The CDR3 is made up of 14 amino acids. Germline V gene lookup returns CDR1 ENHRY and CDR2 SYGVKD. CDR3 region: CAIRIQGAGAEAFF. Here the CDR3 DNA reads TGTGCCATCAGAATTCAGGGGGCTGGGGCTGAAGCTTTCTTT.

The gene calls are TRBV12-3 or TRBV12-4 and TRBJ1-5, with D perhaps TRBD1 (6 bases). Trimming left V 0 bases short and J 6 bases short, with 12 bases between. There are 15 residues in the CDR3. The CDR3 sequence is CASSLALKGGQPQHF. The CDR3 nucleotides are TGTGCCAGCAGTTTAGCACTCAAGGGGGGTCAGCCCCAGCATTTT.

This clonotype was detected a few times. The rearrangement links TRBV20-1 to TRBJ2-5; maybe TRBD1 (6 bases). This CDR3 comprises 13 residues. The ends were cut back, 3 bases at V and 2 bases at J, with 10 bases in the middle. In germline, CDR1 is DFQATT, CDR2 SNEGSKA (reference sequence). The CDR3 sequence is CSARRQGQETQYF. CDR3 coding DNA: TGCAGTGCTAGGAGGCAGGGGCAAGAGACCCAGTACTTC.

Only a few counts were recorded for this clonotype. This sequence joins TRBV4-1 and TRBJ2-3; 10 bases are a match to TRBD2. The CDR3 is 17 residues long. Germline V gives CDR1 MGHRA, CDR2 YSYEKL. With V trimmed by 2 bases and J by 5 bases, 10 bases remained unmatched. The CDR3 DNA is TGCGCCAGCAGCCAACCTCGAGCGGGGGGGCCAATAGATACGCAGTATTTT. Encoded protein: CASSQPRAGGPIDTQYF.

The chain links TRBV25-1 to TRBJ2-3, with D maybe TRBD1 (5 bases). The V end was cut by 1 base, the J end by 3 bases, with 17 bases between. The CDR3 has 17 residues. CDR1 and CDR2 from the germline V gene are MGHDK and SYGVNS. The CDR3 protein is CASSELGYRTNTDTQYF. CDR3 in DNA: TGTGCCAGCAGTGAATTAGGGTATAGGACAAATACAGATACGCAGTATTTT.

The chain recombines TRBV20-1 with TRBJ2-1, with unresolved D. The V gene lost 3 bases and the J gene lost 4 bases, with 16 bases spanning the gap. CDR1 is DFQATT and CDR2 is SNEGSKA in the germline V gene (reference sequence). The CDR3 is made up of 15 amino acids. As DNA, the CDR3 is TGCAGTGCTAGCCCCGAACTCGAGGAATACAATGAGCAGTTCTTC. It encodes CSASPELEEYNEQFF.

This clonotype was seen a handful of times. Relative to the germline gene, one junction end is altered; a read error may explain this. The chain combines TRBV29-1 with TRBJ2-1; D perhaps matches TRBD2 (6 bases). The CDR3 runs 16 residues. Germline V gives CDR1 SQVTM, CDR2 ANQGSEA. The CDR3 loop is CSAVRGGAVSYNGQFF. CDR3 in DNA: TGCAGCGCTGTTCGTGGCGGGGCAGTCTCCTACAATGGGCAGTTCTTC.

This clonotype was recorded only once. The genes are TRBV27 and TRBJ2-3; no reliable D call. The germline V gene encodes CDR1 MNHEY and CDR2 SMNVEV (reference sequence). The CDR3 length is 13 residues. With 0 bases removed from V and 6 bases from J, the gap between germline ends came to 7 bases. The CDR3: CASSLSIRDTQYF. For the CDR3, the DNA is TGTGCCAGCAGTTTATCGATTCGGGATACGCAGTATTTT.

This rearrangement joins TRBV20-1 to TRBJ2-6; D not resolved. Germline CDR1 DFQATT, CDR2 SNEGSKA (reference sequence). CDR3 size: 14 residues. V lost 3 bases to trimming and J lost 0 bases, with 6 bases between them. CDR3 nucleotide sequence: TGCAGTGCTAGGAAAGGCTCTGGGGCCAACGTCCTGACTTTC. Translation: CSARKGSGANVLTF.

This clonotype was seen a handful of times. The chain joins TRBV5-1 to TRBJ1-2; D not resolved. Germline V gene data show CDR1 as SGHRS and CDR2 as YFSETQ. This CDR3 region has 17 residues. Deletions cut 5 bases from V and 4 bases from J, with 24 bases between. The CDR3 nucleotides are TGCGCCAGCAGTTCAACTCCAGACTCAAACCCCATCTATGGCTACACCTTC. Its protein product is CASSSTPDSNPIYGYTF. Using reference TRBV5-1 and TRBJ1-2 for the parts outside the CDR3, the full variable domain is KAGVTQTPRYLIKTRGQQVTLSCSPISGHRSVSWYQQTPGQGLQFLFEYFSETQRNKGNFPGRFSGRQFSNSRSEMNVSTLELGDSALYLCASSSTPDSNPIYGYTFGSGTRLTVV.

The chain combines TRBV29-1 with TRBJ1-2; 9 nucleotides line up with TRBD1. The V and J ends lost 5 bases and 7 bases, in that order; junction bases with no gene match: 11. Germline V gene data show CDR1 as SQVTM and CDR2 as ANQGSEA. This CDR3 comprises 14 residues. CDR3 nucleotide sequence: TGCAGCGTTTCACAGGGGGCATCGGTTGGTGGCTACACCTTC. It yields the protein CSVSQGASVGGYTF.

This sequence joins TRBV13 and TRBJ2-7; weak D call: TRBD2 (5 bases). This CDR3 is 13 amino acids long. V shed 6 bases and J shed 5 bases, with 14 bases lying between them. CDR1 and CDR2 (germline): PRHDT, FYEKMQ (reference sequence). CDR3 residues: CASRREFVHEQYF. The CDR3 bases are TGTGCCAGCAGACGGGAATTCGTCCACGAGCAGTACTTC.

The chain has TRBV20-1 and TRBJ2-3; D is perhaps TRBD2 (5 bases). Looked up from germline, CDR1 is DFQATT and CDR2 is SNEGSKA (reference sequence). Trimming took 1 base from V and 0 from J, leaving 14 bases between them. The CDR3 covers 16 residues. CDR3 amino acids: CSARGELEYSTDTQYF. The CDR3 DNA is TGCAGTGCTAGAGGGGAACTAGAGTATAGCACAGATACGCAGTATTTT.

The rearrangement links TRBV3-1 to TRBJ2-7; D might be TRBD2 (6 bases). The length of the CDR3 is 14 residues. Germline V lookup: CDR1 LGHDT, CDR2 YNNKEL (reference sequence). The V end lost 8 bases, the J end lost 4 bases, and 18 bases lay between the germline ends. CDR3 protein: CASAPGLDHYEQYF. The CDR3, as DNA: TGTGCCAGCGCCCCGGGACTGGACCATTACGAGCAGTACTTC.

The genes are TRBV4-1 and TRBJ2-4; tentatively, D is TRBD1 or TRBD2 (5 bases each). Near its end, the DNA agrees better with TRBJ2-7, so the J call may be wrong. The CDR3 extends over 15 amino acids. Germline V gene lookup returns CDR1 MGHRA and CDR2 YSYEKL. Here the CDR3 DNA reads TGCGCCAGCAGCCAAGAGTGGGGGTATCCCTACGAGCAGTACTTC. Translated: CASSQEWGYPYEQYF.